The rows below give T cell receptor beta chains drawn from one sample of a study of blood T cells in healthy people across ages. Each CDR3 protein gets one entry after TCRdb re-called the 5' RACE reads with MiXCR. The sample has 1.5 million to 2 million distinct CDR3 sequences, around 48% seen once. Source material: blood. Source of these receptors: a woman in her forties in good health. CDR3s include the opening cysteine and the closing phenylalanine or tryptophan. The D gene is left open where the match is weak. Size is stated for part of the rows, as once, few or many counts, or as a class when the clone is expanded.

>TRBJ1-6|10|TRBV7-2|.|.
CASSRVTLHF
TGTGCCAGCAGCCGGGTCACCCTCCACTTT
>TRBJ1-2|13|TRBV20-1|.|TRBD1
CSASGAGGNGYTF
TGCAGTGCTAGTGGAGCAGGGGGCAATGGCTACACCTTC
>TRBJ2-6|15|TRBV28|few|.
CASSPEVGGANVLTF
TGTGCCAGCAGTCCGGAGGTGGGCGGGGCCAACGTCCTGACTTTC
>TRBJ1-2|16|TRBV6-5|.|TRBD1
CASSCSVAGQNYGYTF
TGTGCCAGCAGTTGCTCCGTTGCGGGACAGAACTATGGCTACACCTTC
>TRBJ2-1|15|TRBV7-9|.|.
CASSVGRTYDNEQFF
TGTGCCAGCAGCGTAGGCAGGACCTACGACAATGAGCAGTTCTTC
>TRBJ2-4|17|TRBV11-2|.|.
CASSLDPRVGAKNIQYF
TGTGCCAGCAGCTTAGATCCGAGGGTGGGGGCCAAAAACATTCAGTACTTC
>TRBJ2-1|19|TRBV6-1|.|.
CASSEGGRDPVGLYNEQFF
TGTGCCAGCAGTGAAGGAGGCAGGGACCCTGTGGGGTTGTACAATGAGCAGTTCTTC
>TRBJ2-1|16|TRBV20-1|.|.
CSARDAGRPPYNEQFF
TGCAGTGCTAGAGATGCTGGCAGGCCACCCTACAATGAGCAGTTCTTC
>TRBJ2-7|14|TRBV5-1|few|.
CASSLYDGSYEQYF
TGCGCCAGCAGCTTATACGATGGCTCCTACGAGCAGTACTTC
>TRBJ2-4|11|TRBV19|.|.
CASKSVRIQYF
TGTGCCAGTAAGTCAGTCCGCATTCAGTACTTC
>TRBJ2-5|16|TRBV3-1|once|TRBD2
CASSHRGSGRPYEQYF
TGTGCCAGCAGCCACCGGGGGAGCGGGAGACCCTATGAGCAGTACTTC
>TRBJ1-5|12|TRBV4-2|many|.
CASSQTNQPQHF
TGTGCCAGCAGCCAAACTAATCAGCCCCAGCATTTT
>TRBJ2-3|15|TRBV6-2/TRBV6-3|.|TRBD1
CASSSKGASTDTQYF
TGTGCCAGCAGTTCCAAGGGGGCGAGTACAGATACGCAGTATTTT
>TRBJ1-1|14|TRBV6-4|.|.
CASSDSGLNTEAFF
TGTGCCAGCAGTGACTCGGGCCTAAACACTGAAGCTTTCTTT
>TRBJ1-1|14|TRBV11-1|.|TRBD1
CASTVDRGGTEAFF
TGTGCCAGCACCGTTGACAGGGGTGGAACTGAAGCTTTCTTT
>TRBJ2-6|17|TRBV5-1|.|.
CASSFPLVASGANVLTF
TGCGCCAGCAGCTTTCCACTAGTCGCTTCTGGGGCCAACGTCCTGACTTTC
>TRBJ1-1|13|TRBV4-3|.|.
CASSQDWDGEAFF
TGCGCCAGCAGCCAAGATTGGGACGGTGAAGCTTTCTTT
>TRBJ2-3|15|TRBV20-1|.|.
CSARAGSTSTDTQYF
TGCAGTGCTAGGGCGGGCAGCACTAGCACAGATACGCAGTATTTT
>TRBJ2-5|13|TRBV24-1|.|.
CATLGTGDNEQYF
TGTGCCACCTTAGGGACTGGGGACAATGAGCAGTACTTC
>TRBJ2-5|15|TRBV6-5|.|.
CASSYFAGSQEAQYF
TGTGCCAGCAGCTACTTCGCGGGGAGCCAAGAGGCCCAGTACTTC
>TRBJ2-1|14|TRBV20-1|.|.
CSAPYRSSYNEQFF
TGCAGTGCCCCATACCGCAGCTCCTACAATGAGCAGTTCTTC
>TRBJ2-5|15|TRBV12-5|.|TRBD2
CASALGLAVQETQYF
TGTGCTAGTGCCTTAGGACTAGCGGTTCAAGAGACCCAGTACTTC
>TRBJ2-3|15|TRBV19|.|.
CASSPRVRDTDTQYF
TGTGCCAGTAGTCCCAGGGTACGAGACACAGATACGCAGTATTTT
>TRBJ1-5|14|TRBV10-3|.|.
CAIRDGVGNQPQHF
TGTGCCATCAGGGACGGGGTGGGGAATCAGCCCCAGCATTTT
>TRBJ2-3|14|TRBV9|.|.
CASSPKLLTDTQYF
TGTGCCAGCAGCCCTAAGCTGCTCACAGATACGCAGTATTTT
>TRBJ2-5|14|TRBV5-1|few|.
CASSFLGTQETQYF
TGCGCCAGCAGCTTCCTCGGGACTCAAGAGACCCAGTACTTC
>TRBJ2-1|14|TRBV6-6|few|TRBD1
CASSVRGSYNEQFF
TGTGCCAGCAGCGTCAGGGGGAGCTACAATGAGCAGTTCTTC
>TRBJ1-2|13|TRBV20-1|.|.
CSALSLGASGYTF
TGCAGTGCCCTCAGTCTGGGGGCGAGTGGCTACACCTTC
>TRBJ2-3|13|TRBV10-3|few|.
CAIGGESTDTQYF
TGTGCCATCGGCGGGGAAAGCACAGATACGCAGTATTTT